This entry concerns a single TCR beta chain. The sample is drawn from a study of blood T cell repertoires in COVID-19. In the study overall: Both acute and convalescent COVID-19 samples were obtained from the United States, Italy and Spain.

Original analysis: Reference gene primer amplification in the assay estimated nucleated cell counts. Generated by immunoSEQ multiplex PCR, the TCRdb table keeps only in-frame clones and is missing some. The DNA was the basis for D and trimming; V, J and clone size are from that table. The sample contains some 80,000 clones, around nine tenths of which appear only once. The CDR3 has 14 residues. CDR1 and CDR2 (germline): MNHEY, SVGAGI. J lost 10 bases, V lost 7 bases, and 10 bases had no gene match. This sequence was found in a human donor in a cohort sampled during active COVID-19. This rearrangement joins TRBV6-5 to TRBJ2-1; 10 nucleotides agree with TRBD2. Sequenced material: peripheral blood. CDR3 sequence (DNA): TGTGCCAGCAATGGACTAGCGGCTGTGGGGGAGCAGTTCTTC. Protein product: CASNGLAAVGEQFF.